This entry describes one T cell receptor (beta chain). This clone was detected a few times. Its antigen is currently not known. No much larger clonotype is one base removed from it; base qualities were not supplied. The library was obtained by the immunoSEQ multiplex PCR assay. Per the authors' processing: A statistical classification framework was built to diagnose cytomegalovirus status from the catalog of TCR beta chain sequences. In its TCRdb copy, this immuneACCESS table keeps in-frame sequences only and misses some clones. Where compared with another copy, unresolved V genes explain less than half of these, and the others have no known cause. That table furnishes V, J and clone size, whereas the DNA furnished D and trimming. This sample gives over 75,000 clones in total; 85% of them show up just once. The ten top clones hold 20% to 25% of the sample. Including the terminal cysteine and phenylalanine, the CDR3 comprises 13 residues. Solely the CDR3 DNA is kept, with 39 bases framed from the first base. Between the V and J ends, shortened by 1 base and 3 bases respectively, the junction contains 6 bases. The germline V gene provides CDR1 MNHNS and CDR2 SASEGT.

The donors belonged to the validation cohort of over a hundred subjects, which was separate from the roughly 700-subject first cohort. The data were taken from a study of cytomegalovirus exposure and HLA in healthy donors (dated by TCRdb to about 2017). For the study in its entirety: According to a later analysis, one platform produced both the 120 validation repertoires and the 700 or so repertoires of the first cohort. The study aimed to test whether cataloging public T cell receptors could reveal signatures of past pathogen exposure. In addition to the first cohort of 650 to 750 subjects, a separate validation cohort of 130 or so different subjects was used. To predict cytomegalovirus infection status, the study brought together high-throughput TCR immunosequencing, statistical association of individual TCRs with disease status, and machine learning.

The paper's findings and limits, for the study overall: Most TCR sequences were seen in very few donors, while some public TCRs were found in many individuals. The classifier was reported to diagnose cytomegalovirus status with high specificity and sensitivity in both the original and validation cohorts. A later analysis lacked HLA typing for the validation cohort, so it scored co-occurrence in that cohort across all 120 repertoires. The study gave a list of 150 to 200 TCR beta chains associated with cytomegalovirus. A few of the identified cytomegalovirus-associated TCR beta chains were confirmed in vitro to be specific for cytomegalovirus antigens. It was suggested by the authors that the approach could potentially be generalized to other disease states and immunological phenotypes. In a later analysis, TCRs clustered in the first cohort were found to also tend to co-occur in the 120 or so validation repertoires, with 85% to 95% of cluster scores above 0.

The sample consisted of PBMCs. The chain couples TRBV6-1 to TRBJ2-5; the D gene remains uncertain. The TCR sequence derives from a man between 18 and 29 years old in good health and CMV-seropositive. In nucleotides, the sequence is TGTGCCAGCAGTGAAGGCGTGGAAGAGACCCAGTACTTC. This translates into CASSEGVEETQYF.